The subject of this entry is one T cell receptor beta chain. Germline is not matched at one junction end, which may reflect a read error. These data are taken from a study of cytomegalovirus exposure and HLA in healthy donors. The CDR3 consists of 15 residues. Germline assignment: CDR1 SGHVS and CDR2 FNYEAQ. The PCR contained 60 Vbeta and 13 Jbeta primers. Sequencing was performed with immunoSEQ multiplex PCR; in TCRdb, only in-frame clones are kept and a portion is missing. Of under 200,000 clones listed, approximately 79% are singletons. Sequencing was performed on PBMCs. V gene TRBV7-6 combines with J gene TRBJ2-2; possibly TRBD2 for D (6 bases). The receptor was isolated from a human donor in good health. The chain's CDR3 is CVSSLTGGGTGELFF. In DNA, the CDR3 is TGTGTCAGCAGCCTAACCGGGGGAGGCACCGGGGAGCTGTTTTTT.